The 23 T cell receptor beta chains listed next were all sequenced from one sample in a study of cytomegalovirus exposure and HLA in healthy donors (dated by TCRdb to 2016 to 2017). The method was the immunoSEQ multiplex PCR assay. A mixture of 60 forward primers for TCR Vbeta segments and 13 reverse primers for TCR Jbeta segments was used in the multiplex PCR. TCRdb took this table from immuneACCESS and kept in-frame rearrangements with V and J called. Such tables lack part of the clones; where checked against another copy, unresolved V genes explain under half of the gap, and the rest is unexplained. The sample table contains 100,000 to 120,000 clones; only one count was recorded for 13% to 15% of them. The ten largest account for about 0.79% of the sample. The sequenced sample consisted of PBMCs. These receptors all come from a female donor in good health and CMV-seronegative.

This clone was counted only a few times. The gene calls are TRBV4-3 and TRBJ2-5; 7 bases agree with TRBD1. The CDR3 has 14 residues. V lost 4 bases to trimming and J lost 7 bases; unmatched junction nucleotides: 9. The germline V gene encodes CDR1 LGHNA and CDR2 YSLEER. The CDR3 is CASSLQGEGATQYF. CDR3 coding DNA: TGCGCCAGCAGCCTCCAGGGCGAGGGGGCGACCCAGTACTTC.

V gene TRBV30 combines with J gene TRBJ2-7; D perhaps matches TRBD1 (8 bases). Germline assignment: CDR1 GTSNPN and CDR2 SVGIG (reference sequence). Trimming removed 3 bases from V and 5 bases from J, with 17 bases in between. The CDR3 contains 14 residues. DNA for the CDR3: TGTGCCTGGAGGAGACAGGGGAGGGTGCACGAGCAGTACTTC. It yields the protein CAWRRQGRVHEQYF.

This clone was recorded a few times. V gene TRBV15 combines with J gene TRBJ1-3; 8 nucleotides align to TRBD1. V was pared by 4 bases and J by 8 bases, with 13 bases of the junction left unmatched. The CDR3 covers 16 residues. The germline V gene encodes CDR1 LNHNV and CDR2 YYDKDF (reference sequence). The CDR3 here is CATSISGQGAFDTIYF. Here the CDR3 DNA reads TGTGCCACCAGCATCTCCGGACAGGGCGCTTTTGACACCATATATTTT.

This clone was found a few times. This chain uses TRBV7-8 with TRBJ2-7, with a tentative D call TRBD1 (5 bases). Germline values: CDR1 SGHVS, CDR2 FQNEAQ. The ends were cut back, 4 bases at V and 5 bases at J, with 18 bases in the middle. CDR3 length equals 15 residues. The CDR3 sequence: CASSSPQGVGHEQYF. The CDR3 DNA is TGTGCCAGCAGCTCGCCTCAGGGTGTCGGGCACGAGCAGTACTTC.

This clone was seen a few times. The chain employs TRBV4-1 and TRBJ2-3, with a possible D match to TRBD1 (5 bases). Germline loops: CDR1 MGHRA, CDR2 YSYEKL. Trimming removed 4 bases at V and 0 bases at J, with 17 bases between. This CDR3 has 17 amino acids. Here the CDR3 DNA reads TGCGCCAGCAGCCCTATGCCGTGGGGCCGGAGCACAGATACGCAGTATTTT. Amino acid sequence: CASSPMPWGRSTDTQYF.

The chain combines TRBV5-6 with TRBJ2-2; D gene uncertain. Germline CDR1 SGHDT, CDR2 YYEEEE. V was trimmed by 1 base and J by 1 base, leaving 8 bases between them. The CDR3 is 15 amino acids. The CDR3 reads CASSLTGGNTGELFF. CDR3 DNA: TGTGCCAGCAGCTTGACTGGCGGGAACACCGGGGAGCTGTTTTTT.

The chain links TRBV28 to TRBJ2-7; 10 bases agree with TRBD2. This CDR3 is 18 amino acids long. Looked up from germline, CDR1 is MDHEN and CDR2 is SYDVKM. Germline trimming cut 2 bases from V and 4 bases from J; bases unmatched to any gene: 14. CDR3 protein: CASSLGLAGERVGYEQYF. The CDR3 nucleotides are TGTGCCAGCAGTTTAGGCCTAGCGGGAGAAAGGGTAGGGTACGAGCAGTACTTC.

The DNA of the CDR3 is TGTGCCAGCAGCTTAGATGGGGGACAGGCTACCTACGAGCAGTACTTC. Protein sequence: CASSLDGGQATYEQYF. The J gene is TRBJ2-7, the V gene TRBV7-8; 8 nucleotides line up with TRBD1. The CDR3 runs to 16 residues. The V and J ends lost 1 base and 2 bases, in that order; junction bases with no gene match: 7. Germline V gene sequence: CDR1 SGHVS, CDR2 FQNEAQ. The full variable domain, rest sourced from reference TRBV7-8 and TRBJ2-7, is GAGVSQSPRYKVAKRGQDVALRCDPISGHVSLFWYQQALGQGPEFLTYFQNEAQLDKSGLPSDRFFAERPEGSVSTLKIQRTQQEDSAVYLCASSLDGGQATYEQYFGPGTRLTVT.

This clone was seen more than once but under ten times. The chain links TRBV27 to TRBJ2-7; 10 bases are a match to TRBD1. V lost 4 bases and J lost 4; bases outside the gene matches: 4. Germline CDR1 reads MNHEY; CDR2 reads SMNVEV (reference sequence). The CDR3 is 14 residues long. The CDR3 region has the DNA TGTGCCAGCAGTTCCGGACAGGGGGTGTACGAGCAGTACTTC. Translation gives CASSSGQGVYEQYF.

V is TRBV7-8 and J is TRBJ2-7; TRBD2 agrees at 7 bases. V was clipped by 1 base and J by 4 bases; unmatched bases: 7. Germline CDR1 is SGHVS and CDR2 is FQNEAQ. The CDR3 has 15 residues. The CDR3 region is CASSLEYASGYEQYF. In DNA, the CDR3 is TGTGCCAGCAGCTTAGAATATGCTAGCGGATACGAGCAGTACTTC.

This sequence joins TRBV28 and TRBJ1-2; TRBD1 aligns across 9 bases. V shed 2 bases, J shed 4 bases, and the junction held 5 bases outside the gene matches. In germline, CDR1 is MDHEN, CDR2 SYDVKM. The CDR3 loop spans 15 amino acids. This CDR3 is CASSLGTGNGYGYTF. The CDR3 nucleotides read TGTGCCAGCAGTTTAGGGACAGGGAACGGCTATGGCTACACCTTC.

This clone was found a few times. The rearrangement uses TRBV11-2 and TRBJ1-1; TRBD1 might be the D (6 bases). CDR1 and CDR2 (germline): SGHAT, FQNNGV. The V end lost 1 base, the J end lost 10 bases, and 16 bases lay between the germline ends. The CDR3 covers 14 residues. The CDR3 spells CASSLGVQGGAAFF. CDR3 coding DNA: TGTGCCAGCAGCTTAGGGGTACAGGGTGGGGCAGCTTTCTTT.

The gene calls are TRBV7-9 and TRBJ1-4; 7 bases fit TRBD1. The CDR3 contains 15 residues. J was trimmed by 5 bases and V by 0 bases; bases with no gene match: 3. The V gene's germline CDR1 is SEHNR and CDR2 FQNEAQ (reference sequence). The CDR3 nucleotides read TGTGCCAGCAGCTTAGCCGGGACAGAGAATGAAAAACTGTTTTTT. It translates to CASSLAGTENEKLFF.

This clone occurred a few times. The chain employs TRBV13 and TRBJ1-1, with TRBD1 identical over 8 bases. The CDR3 length is 14 residues. Trimming took 5 bases from V and 3 from J; bases not matched to a gene: 5. Germline CDR1 and CDR2: PRHDT and FYEKMQ (reference sequence). The CDR3 sequence: CASSLRGQYTEAFF. CDR3 nucleotide sequence: TGTGCCAGCAGCCTCAGGGGGCAATACACTGAAGCTTTCTTT.

This clone has only a few counts. The J gene is TRBJ2-3, the V gene TRBV4-3, with 12 bases identical to TRBD2. Germline V lookup: CDR1 LGHNA, CDR2 YSLEER. The CDR3 runs to 16 residues. V lost 4 bases and J lost 4; bases outside the gene matches: 6. The CDR3 sequence: CASSPTSGGKSDTQYF. The CDR3 DNA follows: TGCGCCAGCAGCCCCACTAGCGGGGGGAAGTCAGATACGCAGTATTTT.

This chain joins TRBV7-6 and TRBJ1-1; no clear D. The CDR3 extends over 14 amino acids. Trimming left V 5 bases short and J 0 bases short, with 10 bases between. In germline, CDR1 is SGHVS, CDR2 FNYEAQ. CDR3 region: CASSPREMNTEAFF. In DNA, the CDR3 is TGTGCCAGCAGCCCCCGGGAGATGAACACTGAAGCTTTCTTT.

This clone was observed a handful of times. V and J are TRBV7-9 and TRBJ2-3, with D possibly being TRBD1 (6 bases). The CDR3 covers 15 residues. Per the germline V gene, CDR1 is SEHNR and CDR2 is FQNEAQ (reference sequence). V was clipped by 6 bases and J by 5 bases, with 18 bases between them. The CDR3 loop is CASSSGTYAGDTQYF. DNA for the CDR3: TGTGCCAGCAGTTCCGGGACATACGCAGGAGATACGCAGTATTTT.

This clone was recorded a few times. The V gene is TRBV7-2, the J gene TRBJ1-5; D is ambiguous. V was cut by 7 bases and J by 0 bases, with 10 bases left in between. This CDR3 comprises 14 residues. The germline V gene encodes CDR1 SGHTA and CDR2 FQGNSA. Here the CDR3 DNA reads TGTGCCAGCACCGTACTAAATAGCAATCAGCCCCAGCATTTT. Translating gives CASTVLNSNQPQHF.

The chain carries TRBV6-5 and TRBJ1-2; D is uncertain. V was cut by 6 bases and J by 1 base, with 6 bases left in between. CDR1 and CDR2 from the germline V gene are MNHEY and SVGAGI. This CDR3 has 12 amino acids. CDR3 coding DNA: TGTGCCAGCAGGCAGTATAACTATGGCTACACCTTC. Amino acids: CASRQYNYGYTF.

This clone was detected only a few times. The CDR3 nucleotides read TGTGCCAGCAGCTTAAGTGCGGGGGGTAGCACAGATACGCAGTATTTT. It codes for CASSLSAGGSTDTQYF. The rearrangement joins TRBV7-2 to TRBJ2-3; 8 bases are shared with TRBD2. V dropped 2 bases and J dropped 0; count of bases not matched to a gene: 4. The V gene's germline CDR1 is SGHTA and CDR2 FQGNSA. This CDR3 is built from 16 residues.

Concerning this clone itself: An end of the junction does not agree with germline; a read error may underlie this. The chain has TRBV10-1 and TRBJ2-7, with 7 positions matching TRBD1. The CDR3 is 13 amino acids. Germline CDR1 is WNHNN and CDR2 is SYGVQD (reference sequence). CDR3 coding DNA: TGCGCCAGCAGCCGCAGTCAGGACAGGTCCTTTTCATTC. It specifies CASSRSQDRSFSF.

There are a few counts of this clone. The chain joins TRBV25-1 to TRBJ2-5; TRBD2 matches 8 bases. The CDR3 is 16 residues long. With 3 bases clipped from V and 4 bases from J, the junction kept 10 bases outside the gene matches. Germline-derived CDR1 and CDR2 are MGHDK and SYGVNS. The CDR3 region is CASSDGGGPWGETQYF. The CDR3, as DNA: TGTGCCAGCAGTGATGGCGGGGGGCCTTGGGGAGAGACCCAGTACTTC.

This chain uses TRBV27 with TRBJ2-7, with D possibly matching TRBD1 (6 bases). In germline, CDR1 is MNHEY, CDR2 SMNVEV (reference sequence). This CDR3 comprises 15 residues. V was shortened by 7 bases and J by 3 bases, with 19 bases between the two germline ends. The CDR3 reads CASTGKVGANYEQYF. CDR3 nucleotide sequence: TGTGCCAGCACCGGAAAGGTGGGGGCCAACTACGAGCAGTACTTC.